This passage covers 20 T cell receptor beta chains from one sample sequenced in a study of cytomegalovirus exposure and HLA in healthy donors. With 60 Vbeta and 13 Jbeta primers, the PCR was carried out. Assay: immunoSEQ multiplex PCR; the TCRdb copy retains only in-frame clones and omits some. Of about 98,000 clones listed, approximately 70% are singletons. The sequencing sample was made of PBMCs. These receptors came from a man in his forties or fifties in good health and CMV-seronegative.

CDR3 nucleotides: TGTGCCAGCAGCCGCGAGGGACTAGCACGAGAGACCCAGTACTTC. It specifies CASSREGLARETQYF. The chain uses TRBV11-2 and TRBJ2-5; 9 bases agree with TRBD2. Trimming cost V 5 bases and J 4 bases; bases outside gene matches: 8. The CDR3 contains 15 residues. Germline CDR1 is SGHAT and CDR2 is FQNNGV.

V and J are TRBV28 and TRBJ1-5; 10 bases map to TRBD1. The CDR3 is 14 residues long. Germline CDR1 MDHEN, CDR2 SYDVKM. V lost 6 bases and J lost 5; bases outside the gene matches: 4. CDR3 nucleotides: TGTGCCAGCAGCGATGGACAGGGGGATCAGCCCCAGCATTTT. Protein product: CASSDGQGDQPQHF.

The chain couples TRBV27 to TRBJ1-2; no definite D call. V lost 5 bases, J lost 1 base, and 8 bases lay in between. The germline CDR1 and CDR2 sequences are MNHEY and SMNVEV (reference sequence). The CDR3 is 13 residues long. The CDR3 is CASSLAVNYGYTF. In DNA, the CDR3 is TGTGCCAGCAGTCTGGCCGTTAACTATGGCTACACCTTC.

The rearrangement uses TRBV7-8 and TRBJ2-1; possibly TRBD1 for D (5 bases). Between the trimmed V and J ends, which lost 2 bases and 7 bases, there was a span of 18 bases. This CDR3 contains 16 residues. Germline V CDR1 and CDR2: SGHVS, FQNEAQ. The CDR3 DNA reads as TGTGCCAGCAGCTTATATCTTTTAGGGGCAGGGAATGAGCAGTTCTTC. Amino acids: CASSLYLLGAGNEQFF. Full variable domain (remainder filled in from reference TRBV7-8 and TRBJ2-1): GAGVSQSPRYKVAKRGQDVALRCDPISGHVSLFWYQQALGQGPEFLTYFQNEAQLDKSGLPSDRFFAERPEGSVSTLKIQRTQQEDSAVYLCASSLYLLGAGNEQFFGPGTRLTVL.

The chain links TRBV27 to TRBJ1-2, with 11 positions matching TRBD1. CDR3 size: 12 residues. Germline CDR1 and CDR2: MNHEY and SMNVEV (reference sequence). With V trimmed by 10 bases and J by 5 bases, 3 bases remained unmatched. The CDR3 sequence is CATGQGAYGYTF. DNA of the CDR3: TGTGCCACCGGACAGGGGGCATATGGCTACACCTTC.

V usage is TRBV5-1 and J usage is TRBJ2-1; the match to TRBD2 covers 11 bases. The V segment lost 2 bases and the J segment 7 bases; nucleotides outside the gene matches: 8. Germline V gene lookup returns CDR1 SGHRS and CDR2 YFSETQ. The CDR3 is 16 amino acids. DNA for the CDR3: TGCGCCAGCAGCTTCCAGTTGACTAGCGGGAATAATGAGCAGTTCTTC. Translated: CASSFQLTSGNNEQFF.

This sequence joins TRBV11-1 and TRBJ1-2, with 9 bases lining up with TRBD1. The J segment lost 4 bases and the V segment lost 5 bases, leaving 5 bases of the junction unmatched. The CDR3 runs to 14 residues. Germline CDR1 and CDR2: SGHAT and FQDESV (reference sequence). In DNA form, the CDR3 reads TGTGCCAGCAGCCAAAGGGACAGGGCCTATGGCTACACCTTC. Its translation is CASSQRDRAYGYTF.

This clone was detected a few times. The chain carries TRBV9 and TRBJ2-1, with 12 bases that match TRBD2. The CDR3 is 15 residues long. CDR1 and CDR2 from the germline V gene are SGDLS and YYNGEE. The J segment lost 7 bases and the V segment lost 0 bases, leaving 2 bases of the junction unmatched. CDR3 protein: CASSVGTSGGNEQFF. The DNA for the CDR3 is TGTGCCAGCAGCGTAGGCACTAGCGGGGGGAATGAGCAGTTCTTC. The complete variable domain, with remaining parts taken from reference TRBV9 and TRBJ2-1, reads DSGVTQTPKHLITATGQRVTLRCSPRSGDLSVYWYQQSLDQGLQFLIQYYNGEERAKGNILERFSAQQFPDLHSELNLSSLELGDSALYFCASSVGTSGGNEQFFGPGTRLTVL.

The V gene is TRBV9, the J gene TRBJ1-5; TRBD1 matches 7 bases. With 4 bases clipped from V and 3 bases from J, the junction kept 4 bases outside the gene matches. Germline CDR1 is SGDLS and CDR2 is YYNGEE. There are 14 residues in the CDR3. The CDR3 loop is CASSQGGNNQPQHF. In nucleotides, the CDR3 is TGTGCCAGCAGCCAGGGGGGAAACAATCAGCCCCAGCATTTT.

This clone was picked up a small number of times. The rearrangement joins TRBV28 to TRBJ2-5, with 10 nucleotides matching TRBD2. The better agreement between TRBJ2-7 and the DNA end casts doubt on the J call. Germline CDR1 is MDHEN and CDR2 is SYDVKM. The CDR3 runs 14 residues. As DNA, the CDR3 is TGTGCCAGCAGTTTAGGGACTAGCGCATACGAGCAGTACTTC. It specifies CASSLGTSAYEQYF.

The chain joins TRBV28 to TRBJ2-7, with 7 bases lining up with TRBD1. Unmatched junction bases numbered 5, after V lost 2 bases and J lost 4 bases. Germline V lookup: CDR1 MDHEN, CDR2 SYDVKM. The CDR3 has 14 residues. The CDR3 spells CASSLPDRVYEQYF. The CDR3 DNA is TGTGCCAGCAGTTTACCCGACAGGGTTTACGAGCAGTACTTC.

This chain joins TRBV6-1 and TRBJ2-7, with 8 bases lining up with TRBD2. Per germline, CDR1 MNHNS and CDR2 SASEGT. CDR3 length: 13 amino acids. V lost 6 bases, J lost 0 bases, and 1 base stayed unmatched. CDR3 DNA: TGTGCCAGCAGGACTAGCGTCTCCTACGAGCAGTACTTC. It yields the protein CASRTSVSYEQYF.

The V call is TRBV4-3, the J call TRBJ2-3, with D possibly being TRBD2 (5 bases). CDR1 is LGHNA, CDR2 YSLEER, per germline. Between the trimmed V and J ends, which lost 0 bases and 2 bases, there was a span of 18 bases. The CDR3 has 18 residues. The CDR3 here is CASSQDSVSAGSTDTQYF. DNA of the CDR3: TGCGCCAGCAGCCAAGATAGCGTTTCGGCCGGATCCACAGATACGCAGTATTTT.

J is TRBJ2-2 and V is TRBV5-1, with D perhaps matching TRBD1 (6 bases). V was trimmed by 6 bases and J by 0 bases, leaving 18 bases between them. The CDR3 spans 17 residues. CDR1 SGHRS and CDR2 YFSETQ come from the germline V gene. The DNA of the CDR3 is TGCGCCAGCAACCGCCCCTCGGGACAAGCGAACACCGGGGAGCTGTTTTTT. It encodes CASNRPSGQANTGELFF.

The V and J genes are TRBV10-1 and TRBJ2-1; no clear D. Trimming took off 4 bases at V and 10 bases at J, with 11 bases between the two ends. This CDR3 comprises 12 residues. The V gene's germline CDR1 is WNHNN and CDR2 SYGVQD (reference sequence). The CDR3 DNA is TGCGCCAGCAGTGTAGCCCCGACCGAGCAGTTCTTC. As protein: CASSVAPTEQFF.

The V call is TRBV29-1, the J call TRBJ2-1, with TRBD1 matching 7 bases. The V gene end was trimmed by 7 bases and the J gene end by 5 bases; junction bases not matched to a gene: 14. The CDR3 runs to 15 residues. CDR1 SQVTM and CDR2 ANQGSEA come from the germline V gene. CDR3 residues: CSARWRWDSNNEQFF. The CDR3 region has the DNA TGCAGCGCTAGGTGGCGATGGGACAGTAACAATGAGCAGTTCTTC.

The chain combines TRBV9 with TRBJ1-1, with D maybe TRBD1 (5 bases). With 0 bases removed from V and 0 bases from J, the gap between germline ends came to 9 bases. The germline CDR1 and CDR2 sequences are SGDLS and YYNGEE. The length of the CDR3 is 15 residues. The CDR3 loop is CASSVVTGMNTEAFF. The CDR3 nucleotides are TGTGCCAGCAGCGTAGTTACAGGCATGAACACTGAAGCTTTCTTT.

The sample holds one count of this clone. V is TRBV2 and J is TRBJ1-4; D is possibly TRBD1 (5 bases). Germline values: CDR1 SNHLY, CDR2 FYNNEI. V was cut by 5 bases and J by 8 bases, with 15 bases left in between. CDR3 length: 14 residues. Written as DNA, the CDR3 is TGTGCCAGCAGTAAGGGGCAGTTTAGAGAAAAACTGTTTTTT. It is translated as CASSKGQFREKLFF.

The chain links TRBV19 to TRBJ2-2, with TRBD2 as a possible D gene (7 bases). CDR3 length equals 16 residues. The ends were cut back, 7 bases at V and 3 bases at J, with 18 bases in the middle. Germline V lookup: CDR1 LNHDA, CDR2 SQIVND (reference sequence). CDR3 sequence: CASTPRRGRDTGELFF. Here the CDR3 DNA reads TGTGCCAGTACTCCAAGGAGGGGGAGGGACACCGGGGAGCTGTTTTTT.

V and J are TRBV5-4 and TRBJ2-7; weak D call: TRBD1 (5 bases). V dropped 7 bases and J dropped 4 bases, with 15 bases sitting between them. Germline V gene data show CDR1 as SGHNT and CDR2 as YYREEE (reference sequence). This CDR3 comprises 13 residues. CDR3 sequence (DNA): TGTGCCAGCGGTGACAGTTTTTCGTACGAGCAGTACTTC. Translated, it gives CASGDSFSYEQYF.